The 24 T cell receptor beta chains below come from one sample, sequenced in a study of chemoradiotherapy in HPV16-positive cancers. Sequenced by immunoSEQ multiplex PCR; TCRdb stores in-frame clones only, minus some. This table holds over 4,000 clones, over 70% found once. The material sequenced was tumor tissue, taken from a patient who underwent chemoradiotherapy. The receptors stem from a human donor with HPV-associated anogenital cancer.

The chain's CDR3 is CASSPWGGHEAFF. The CDR3 DNA reads TGTGCCAGCAGCCCATGGGGGGGTCATGAAGCTTTCTTT. V usage is TRBV7-9 and J usage is TRBJ1-1; TRBD1 is a possible D gene (5 bases). Per the germline V gene, CDR1 is SEHNR and CDR2 is FQNEAQ (reference sequence). CDR3 length equals 13 residues. V was cut by 5 bases and J by 7 bases, with 14 bases left in between.

The gene calls are TRBV7-8 and TRBJ2-7; D perhaps matches TRBD2 (5 bases). The germline gives CDR1 SGHVS, CDR2 FQNEAQ. Trimming left V 5 bases short and J 3 bases short, with 5 bases between. This CDR3 has 11 residues. This CDR3 is CASSGSYEQYF. CDR3 nucleotides: TGTGCCAGCAGCGGGAGCTACGAGCAGTACTTC.

This clone has a handful of counts. The chain couples TRBV18 to TRBJ1-2; 7 nucleotides match TRBD1. The CDR3 is 15 residues long. The J segment lost 2 bases and the V segment lost 5 bases, leaving 8 bases of the junction unmatched. The germline CDR1 and CDR2 sequences are KGHSH and LQKENI. CDR3 residues: CASSAVSQGNYGYTF. The DNA for the CDR3 is TGTGCCAGCTCAGCGGTCTCACAGGGGAACTATGGCTACACCTTC.

This sequence joins TRBV6-6 and TRBJ1-2; the D gene is possibly TRBD1 (5 bases). This CDR3 is 13 amino acids long. V was cut by 0 bases and J by 5 bases, with 7 bases left in between. CDR1 and CDR2 from the germline V gene are MNHNY and SVGAGI (reference sequence). The CDR3 here is CASSYSGDYGYTF. The CDR3 bases are TGTGCCAGCAGTTACTCGGGGGATTATGGCTACACCTTC.

This clone appeared once. This chain joins TRBV19 and TRBJ2-3; possible D gene TRBD1, 5 bases. Germline-derived CDR1 and CDR2 are LNHDA and SQIVND (reference sequence). V was clipped by 5 bases and J by 4 bases, with 19 bases between them. The CDR3 extends over 16 amino acids. The CDR3 bases are TGTGCCAGTAGTCCTAACGCCCGGTTGGGGCCAGATACGCAGTATTTT. It encodes CASSPNARLGPDTQYF.

This sequence joins TRBV5-5 and TRBJ2-7, with D hard to call. The germline V gene has CDR1 SGHKS and CDR2 YYEKEE (reference sequence). Trimming left V 1 base short and J 1 base short, with 9 bases between. There are 14 residues in the CDR3. Here the CDR3 DNA reads TGTGCCAGCAGCTTGTCGGACCTATCCTACGAGCAGTACTTC. It encodes CASSLSDLSYEQYF.

This rearrangement joins TRBV19 to TRBJ2-3, with 8 bases that match TRBD1. Germline values: CDR1 LNHDA, CDR2 SQIVND (reference sequence). CDR3 length: 15 amino acids. After removal of 5 bases from V and 3 bases from J, the junction contained 7 bases not matched to a gene. The DNA of the CDR3 is TGTGCCAGTAGTTACCAGGGGGCGCGGACAGATACGCAGTATTTT. The encoded protein is CASSYQGARTDTQYF.

This rearrangement joins TRBV9 to TRBJ2-5, with 10 positions matching TRBD2. The germline V gene has CDR1 SGDLS and CDR2 YYNGEE. The CDR3 covers 15 residues. J was trimmed by 3 bases and V by 0 bases; bases with no gene match: 2. CDR3 amino acids: CASSVVGTSEETQYF. CDR3 in DNA: TGTGCCAGCAGCGTAGTAGGGACTAGCGAAGAGACCCAGTACTTC.

V is TRBV9 and J is TRBJ2-2, with D perhaps matching TRBD2 (6 bases). V lost 2 bases and J lost 5, with 16 bases in between. CDR3 size: 16 residues. Germline lookup yields CDR1 SGDLS and CDR2 YYNGEE. The CDR3, as DNA: TGTGCCAGCAGCGTGGAGACGGGAGTAATTACCGGGGAGCTGTTTTTT. Translating gives CASSVETGVITGELFF.

This clone has only a few counts. CDR3 in DNA: TGTGCCAGCAGTTACTCCGGCGGGAGGCCAGATACGCAGTATTTT. It is translated as CASSYSGGRPDTQYF. V gene TRBV6-6 combines with J gene TRBJ2-3, with TRBD2 matching 8 bases. This CDR3 region has 15 residues. Per the germline V gene, CDR1 is MNHNY and CDR2 is SVGAGI (reference sequence). J lost 4 bases, V lost 0 bases, and 3 bases had no gene match.

V is TRBV11-2 and J is TRBJ2-7; TRBD2 agrees at 13 bases. J gave up 3 bases and V 5 bases, and 13 bases lay outside the gene matches. The CDR3 loop spans 18 amino acids. The germline V gene has CDR1 SGHAT and CDR2 FQNNGV. This CDR3 reads CASSHRAGLAGKSYEQYF. The CDR3 bases are TGTGCCAGCAGCCACAGGGCGGGACTAGCGGGAAAAAGCTACGAGCAGTACTTC.

This sequence joins TRBV29-1 and TRBJ2-3; TRBD1 might be the D (5 bases). CDR3 length: 17 residues. Trimming removed 1 base from V and 0 bases from J, with 17 bases in between. Germline assignment: CDR1 SQVTM and CDR2 ANQGSEA. The CDR3, as DNA: TGCAGCGTTGAAGGCCTCCCCAGGGTGCCCAGCACAGATACGCAGTATTTT. This gives the protein CSVEGLPRVPSTDTQYF.

This chain uses TRBV7-9 with TRBJ2-5, with D hard to call. The CDR3 spans 12 residues. Trimming stripped 1 base from V and 5 bases from J, with 5 bases between. Germline lookup yields CDR1 SEHNR and CDR2 FQNEAQ (reference sequence). The CDR3 coding sequence is TGTGCCAGCAGCTTAGAGGAGGAGACCCAGTACTTC. Translated: CASSLEEETQYF.

The chain recombines TRBV2 with TRBJ2-1; D unclear. Germline CDR1 SNHLY, CDR2 FYNNEI. The V end lost 2 bases, the J end lost 7 bases, and 9 bases lay between the germline ends. CDR3 length: 13 amino acids. Written as DNA, the CDR3 is TGTGCCAGCAGTGAATTACTTTCTAATGAGCAGTTCTTC. It specifies CASSELLSNEQFF.

The V call is TRBV5-5, the J call TRBJ1-5; D not certain. Deletions cut 4 bases from V and 0 bases from J, with 17 bases between. CDR3 size: 17 residues. In germline, CDR1 is SGHKS, CDR2 YYEKEE (reference sequence). The CDR3 sequence: CASSPWVHLYSNQPQHF. CDR3 bases: TGTGCCAGCAGCCCATGGGTACACCTCTATAGCAATCAGCCCCAGCATTTT.

V is TRBV27 and J is TRBJ2-7; D uncertain. V was clipped by 4 bases and J by 4 bases, with 5 bases between them. The CDR3 consists of 11 residues. Germline values: CDR1 MNHEY, CDR2 SMNVEV (reference sequence). The chain's CDR3 is CASSSGYEQYF. The CDR3 bases are TGTGCCAGCAGTTCAGGTTACGAGCAGTACTTC.

This clone is judged medium-sized. This sequence joins TRBV2 and TRBJ2-3, with 9 bases that match TRBD2. This CDR3 has 15 residues. Per germline, CDR1 SNHLY and CDR2 FYNNEI. Trimming at V came to 2 bases and at J to 0 bases, leaving 0 bases not matched to a gene. The CDR3 loop is CASSETSGSTDTQYF. In DNA, the CDR3 is TGTGCCAGCAGTGAAACTAGCGGGAGCACAGATACGCAGTATTTT.

This clone has just one count. The chain is built from TRBV5-4 and TRBJ2-7; 9 bases are shared with TRBD2. Germline trimming cut 1 base from V and 4 bases from J; bases unmatched to any gene: 6. The CDR3 has 15 amino acids. Germline V CDR1 and CDR2: SGHNT, YYREEE (reference sequence). The CDR3 protein is CASSLQAGGRYEQYF. CDR3 bases: TGTGCCAGCAGCTTGCAAGCGGGAGGTCGATACGAGCAGTACTTC.

The table lists this clone with a few counts. The V call is TRBV10-2, the J call TRBJ2-7; TRBD1 is a possible D gene (6 bases). Trimming left V 8 bases short and J 0 bases short, with 11 bases between. Per the germline V gene, CDR1 is WSHSY and CDR2 is SAAADI. The CDR3 consists of 13 residues. This chain's CDR3 is CASSDRSSYEQYF. The CDR3 coding sequence is TGCGCCAGCTCTGACAGGAGCTCCTACGAGCAGTACTTC.

The V and J genes are TRBV7-9 and TRBJ1-1; TRBD1 matches at 7 bases. The trim removed 3 bases at V and 0 bases at J, leaving 7 bases unmatched. This CDR3 comprises 16 residues. Germline V gene data show CDR1 as SEHNR and CDR2 as FQNEAQ (reference sequence). CDR3 loop: CASSLGAGGVNTEAFF. In nucleotides, the CDR3 is TGTGCCAGCAGCTTGGGCGCAGGGGGGGTGAACACTGAAGCTTTCTTT. The whole variable domain, filled in from reference TRBV7-9 and TRBJ1-1, reads DTGVSQNPRHKITKRGQNVTFRCDPISEHNRLYWYRQTLGQGPEFLTYFQNEAQLEKSRLLSDRFSAERPKGSFSTLEIQRTEQGDSAMYLCASSLGAGGVNTEAFFGQGTRLTVV.

This sequence joins TRBV29-1 and TRBJ2-4; 11 positions agree with TRBD2. CDR3 size: 13 residues. Germline CDR1 and CDR2: SQVTM and ANQGSEA. The V segment lost 4 bases and the J segment 16 bases; nucleotides outside the gene matches: 12. This CDR3 reads CSVVLAGVGARYF. CDR3 nucleotide sequence: TGCAGCGTTGTACTAGCGGGAGTTGGAGCACGTTACTTC.

The chain joins TRBV7-2 to TRBJ1-5; 7 nucleotides match TRBD1. Germline CDR1 reads SGHTA; CDR2 reads FQGNSA. V lost 1 base to trimming and J lost 0 bases; unmatched junction nucleotides: 0. The CDR3 has 15 amino acids. CDR3 in DNA: TGTGCCAGCAGCTTAGGACAGGGTAGCAATCAGCCCCAGCATTTT. Its protein is CASSLGQGSNQPQHF.

In its sample, this clone was seen a few times. V gene TRBV4-1 combines with J gene TRBJ2-1; 8 bases line up with TRBD2. Germline values: CDR1 MGHRA, CDR2 YSYEKL. Germline trimming cut 6 bases from V and 0 bases from J; bases unmatched to any gene: 4. The CDR3 loop spans 15 amino acids. The CDR3 protein is CASSDSGTSYNEQFF. As DNA, the CDR3 is TGCGCCAGCAGTGATAGCGGGACCTCCTACAATGAGCAGTTCTTC.

The chain couples TRBV10-2 to TRBJ2-5; 12 positions agree with TRBD2. The germline CDR1 and CDR2 sequences are WSHSY and SAAADI. The junction had 0 bases not matched to a gene; V was cut back by 4 bases and J by 3 bases. The CDR3 extends over 14 amino acids. The CDR3: CASSGTSGKETQYF. CDR3 DNA sequence: TGCGCCAGCAGTGGGACTAGCGGGAAAGAGACCCAGTACTTC.